The 28 T cell receptor beta chains below were found in one sample sequenced in a study of memory B cells and T cells in multiple sclerosis. Profiling relied on immunoSEQ multiplex PCR, and the TCRdb table lists in-frame clones only, not all of them. The sample yields about 8,000 clones, about 60% seen once. The source material was memory (CD45RO+) CD8+ T cells from blood. The receptor source for this set is a human donor with multiple sclerosis.

This chain joins TRBV9 and TRBJ2-1; perhaps TRBD2 as D (7 bases). V lost 0 bases, J lost 4 bases, and 17 bases lay in between. The CDR3 covers 17 residues. Looked up from germline, CDR1 is SGDLS and CDR2 is YYNGEE. CDR3 coding DNA: TGTGCCAGCAGCGTAGTAGGGGGAGGGACGGCGTACAATGAGCAGTTCTTC. Translating it yields CASSVVGGGTAYNEQFF.

CDR3 sequence reads: CASTYLGQGGYTF. For the CDR3, the DNA is TGTGCCAGCACCTACCTCGGACAGGGTGGCTACACCTTC. The V gene is TRBV6-1, the J gene TRBJ1-2; 8 nucleotides agree with TRBD1. This CDR3 is built from 13 residues. With V trimmed by 7 bases and J by 7 bases, 8 bases remained unmatched. Germline CDR1 MNHNS, CDR2 SASEGT.

The chain has TRBV4-1 and TRBJ1-2; 7 bases agree with TRBD1. The germline V gene encodes CDR1 MGHRA and CDR2 YSYEKL. The CDR3 extends over 15 amino acids. The junction had 7 bases not matched to a gene; V was cut back by 0 bases and J by 6 bases. Written as DNA, the CDR3 is TGCGCCAGCAGCCAAGATCCTGAGGGGGCGAATGGCTACACCTTC. It is translated as CASSQDPEGANGYTF.

This clone was counted only a few times. J is TRBJ1-1 and V is TRBV5-1; D is ambiguous. V lost 0 bases, J lost 1 base, and 7 bases lay in between. CDR1 and CDR2 from the germline V gene are SGHRS and YFSETQ. The CDR3 extends over 14 amino acids. The CDR3 sequence: CASSLAAGNTEAFF. As DNA, the CDR3 is TGCGCCAGCAGCTTGGCTGCGGGGAACACTGAAGCTTTCTTT. The full variable domain, with the rest looked up from reference TRBV5-1 and TRBJ1-1, is KAGVTQTPRYLIKTRGQQVTLSCSPISGHRSVSWYQQTPGQGLQFLFEYFSETQRNKGNFPGRFSGRQFSNSRSEMNVSTLELGDSALYLCASSLAAGNTEAFFGQGTRLTVV.

This chain connects TRBV25-1 to TRBJ2-5; 12 bases match TRBD2. The DNA end lines up better with TRBJ2-7; the J call may be wrong. Germline loops: CDR1 MGHDK, CDR2 SYGVNS. The CDR3 spans 15 residues. The CDR3 DNA follows: TGTGCCAGCAGTGAAGTAACTAGCGGGAGGTACGAGCAGTACTTC. This encodes CASSEVTSGRYEQYF.

The chain employs TRBV19 and TRBJ1-2; D perhaps matches TRBD1 (5 bases). The CDR3 consists of 12 residues. CDR1 and CDR2 (germline): LNHDA, SQIVND (reference sequence). V lost 8 bases, J lost 2 bases, and 9 bases lay in between. CDR3 in DNA: TGTGCCAGTTCATCAGGGAACTATGGCTACACCTTC. It is translated as CASSSGNYGYTF.

This clone was found a few times. V usage is TRBV6-1 and J usage is TRBJ2-2; maybe TRBD1 (6 bases). This CDR3 region has 13 residues. Trimming took 5 bases from V and 7 from J, leaving 11 bases between them. Germline CDR1 reads MNHNS; CDR2 reads SASEGT. The CDR3 nucleotides are TGTGCCAGCAGTTATCTAGGGGGCGGGGAGCTGTTTTTT. Its translation: CASSYLGGGELFF.

The genes are TRBV27 and TRBJ2-1; the match to TRBD2 covers 11 bases. The germline V gene has CDR1 MNHEY and CDR2 SMNVEV (reference sequence). The CDR3 runs 13 residues. After removal of 2 bases from V and 15 bases from J, the junction contained 6 bases not matched to a gene. DNA of the CDR3: TGTGCCAGCAGTTTAACTAGCGGGAGCCCACCGTTCTTC. Translation: CASSLTSGSPPFF.

This rearrangement joins TRBV5-1 to TRBJ1-1; TRBD1 matches 7 bases. This CDR3 has 13 amino acids. The germline CDR1 and CDR2 sequences are SGHRS and YFSETQ. J lost 5 bases, V lost 1 base, and 2 bases had no gene match. This CDR3 is CASSLTGVTEAFF. The CDR3 DNA is TGCGCCAGCAGCTTGACAGGGGTTACTGAAGCTTTCTTT.

V gene TRBV2 combines with J gene TRBJ1-2; tentative D call: TRBD1 (5 bases). This CDR3 is built from 16 residues. Trimming pared 0 bases from V and 7 bases from J, leaving 18 bases between. Germline CDR1 and CDR2: SNHLY and FYNNEI. As DNA, the CDR3 is TGTGCCAGCAGTGAAGCGCTTCGGGCAAGGGGTGGTGGCTACACCTTC. It translates to CASSEALRARGGGYTF.

The V gene is TRBV2, the J gene TRBJ1-6; D not certain. The CDR3 covers 14 residues. Trimming pared 8 bases from V and 7 bases from J, leaving 15 bases between. In germline, CDR1 is SNHLY, CDR2 FYNNEI. The CDR3 loop is CASLTAVLNSPLHF. The CDR3 DNA reads TGTGCCAGCCTGACGGCGGTTTTAAATTCACCCCTCCACTTT.

This rearrangement joins TRBV6-6 to TRBJ2-1; D is possibly TRBD2 (5 bases). CDR3 length equals 14 residues. The ends were cut back, 5 bases at V and 3 bases at J, with 11 bases in the middle. The germline V gene encodes CDR1 MNHNY and CDR2 SVGAGI (reference sequence). This CDR3 is CASSASGGYNEQFF. In DNA, the CDR3 is TGTGCCAGCAGTGCCAGCGGCGGCTACAATGAGCAGTTCTTC.

This chain connects TRBV7-9 to TRBJ2-2, with D tentatively TRBD2 (5 bases). The germline V gene encodes CDR1 SEHNR and CDR2 FQNEAQ (reference sequence). This CDR3 contains 15 residues. V gave up 3 bases and J gave up 5 bases, with 13 bases separating them. CDR3 bases: TGTGCCAGCAGCTTGGGCAGCCCGGGAACCGGGGAGCTGTTTTTT. Translation: CASSLGSPGTGELFF.

This clone has just one count. This sequence joins TRBV7-8 and TRBJ1-2; TRBD1 matches at 7 bases. This CDR3 is 14 amino acids long. Germline assignment: CDR1 SGHVS and CDR2 FQNEAQ. V was clipped by 4 bases and J by 7 bases; unmatched bases: 9. The CDR3 sequence: CASSSGQEVLGYTF. Written as DNA, the CDR3 is TGTGCCAGCAGCTCCGGACAGGAGGTGCTTGGCTACACCTTC.

The gene calls are TRBV6-1 and TRBJ2-7, with 11 bases lining up with TRBD1. The germline CDR1 and CDR2 sequences are MNHNS and SASEGT. V gave up 0 bases and J gave up 3 bases; unmatched junction bases: 1. The CDR3 totals 15 residues. The CDR3 DNA sequence: TGTGCCAGCAGTGAAGCCGGGACAGGGGGCTACGAGCAGTACTTC. Encoded protein: CASSEAGTGGYEQYF.

The V and J genes are TRBV6-1 and TRBJ2-7; D is ambiguous. Germline V gene lookup returns CDR1 MNHNS and CDR2 SASEGT. CDR3 length: 12 amino acids. V dropped 3 bases and J dropped 7 bases, with 10 bases sitting between them. CDR3 residues: CASSDILHEQYF. In nucleotides, the CDR3 is TGTGCCAGCAGTGATATACTCCATGAGCAGTACTTC.

This clone is medium-sized in the sample. The gene calls are TRBV28 and TRBJ2-7; tentative D call: TRBD2 (5 bases). V lost 9 bases, J lost 6 bases, and 15 bases lay in between. This CDR3 has 12 residues. CDR1 is MDHEN, CDR2 SYDVKM, per germline. CDR3 loop: CASTRLAGEQYF. The CDR3 DNA is TGTGCCAGTACTCGCCTGGCGGGCGAGCAGTACTTC.

The genes are TRBV19 and TRBJ1-5; 12 positions match TRBD1. This CDR3 is 15 amino acids long. Germline loops: CDR1 LNHDA, CDR2 SQIVND (reference sequence). Trimming at V came to 3 bases and at J to 8 bases, leaving 5 bases not matched to a gene. CDR3 sequence reads: CASSIGTGGLEPQHF. CDR3 DNA sequence: TGTGCCAGTAGTATTGGGACAGGGGGCTTGGAGCCCCAGCATTTT.

In this sample, this clone turned up many times. This chain links TRBV7-2 with TRBJ2-7, with a tentative D call TRBD1 (6 bases). Germline V gene sequence: CDR1 SGHTA, CDR2 FQGNSA. The CDR3 is made up of 15 amino acids. Trimming cost V 3 bases and J 3 bases, with 15 bases left between them. CDR3 residues: CASSFRDTWIYEQYF. The CDR3 DNA reads as TGTGCCAGCAGCTTCAGGGACACTTGGATCTACGAGCAGTACTTC.

This clone was seen a handful of times. The J gene is TRBJ2-1, the V gene TRBV2; the D gene is possibly TRBD1 (5 bases). Trimming removed 10 bases at V and 5 bases at J, with 9 bases between. The CDR3 runs to 11 residues. CDR1 SNHLY and CDR2 FYNNEI come from the germline V gene. CDR3 sequence reads: CATRQNNEQFF. CDR3 coding DNA: TGTGCCACGAGACAGAACAATGAGCAGTTCTTC.

This clone was counted between two and nine times. The chain combines TRBV4-2 with TRBJ1-2; 12 nucleotides agree with TRBD1. This CDR3 has 16 residues. With V trimmed by 2 bases and J by 3 bases, 4 bases remained unmatched. Germline CDR1 is LGHNA and CDR2 is YNFKEQ. The CDR3 here is CASSQSGQGAYYGYTF. CDR3 DNA: TGTGCCAGCAGCCAATCGGGACAGGGGGCCTACTATGGCTACACCTTC.

V is TRBV6-4 and J is TRBJ2-3; 7 bases line up with TRBD2. Trimming cost V 3 bases and J 5 bases; bases outside gene matches: 8. The CDR3 covers 15 residues. Per germline, CDR1 MRHNA and CDR2 SNTAGT. The DNA of the CDR3 is TGTGCCAGCAGTGATGGCGGGAGTGAGGGAGATACGCAGTATTTT. Its translation is CASSDGGSEGDTQYF.

The V gene is TRBV28, the J gene TRBJ2-1, with D maybe TRBD1 (6 bases). The germline CDR1 and CDR2 sequences are MDHEN and SYDVKM. This CDR3 is 15 amino acids long. Trimming took off 2 bases at V and 7 bases at J, with 15 bases between the two ends. The CDR3 protein is CASSLTGTNWNEQFF. DNA of the CDR3: TGTGCCAGCAGTTTAACAGGGACGAATTGGAATGAGCAGTTCTTC.

V usage is TRBV7-3 and J usage is TRBJ2-1; 12 positions match TRBD2. CDR3 length equals 20 residues. V was pared by 5 bases and J by 3 bases, with 17 bases of the junction left unmatched. The V gene's germline CDR1 is SGHTA and CDR2 FQGTGA. Here the CDR3 reads CASSPEAPGTSGPIYNEQFF. CDR3 coding DNA: TGTGCCAGCAGCCCCGAAGCCCCCGGGACTAGCGGGCCAATCTACAATGAGCAGTTCTTC.

This sequence joins TRBV6-1 and TRBJ1-2; weak D call: TRBD1 (5 bases). Germline-derived CDR1 and CDR2 are MNHNS and SASEGT. V lost 6 bases and J lost 4, with 18 bases in between. This CDR3 contains 15 residues. Here the CDR3 DNA reads TGTGCCAGCAGACCGGGCGGGACTACCAGCTATGGCTACACCTTC. Translation gives CASRPGGTTSYGYTF.

This clone was seen more than once but under ten times. V usage is TRBV27 and J usage is TRBJ2-7; D gene uncertain. This CDR3 spans 13 amino acids. Germline CDR1 reads MNHEY; CDR2 reads SMNVEV (reference sequence). V gave up 1 base and J gave up 4 bases, with 8 bases separating them. The DNA for the CDR3 is TGTGCCAGCAGTTTATTCCAAGCGTACGAGCAGTACTTC. As protein: CASSLFQAYEQYF.

V gene TRBV2 combines with J gene TRBJ1-2; D may be TRBD1 (5 bases). CDR1 is SNHLY, CDR2 FYNNEI, per germline. The CDR3 has 13 residues. Trimming pared 7 bases from V and 6 bases from J, leaving 15 bases between. The CDR3 reads CASTRGGMDGYTF. CDR3 coding DNA: TGTGCCAGCACCCGGGGGGGGATGGATGGCTACACCTTC.

The chain uses TRBV6-5 and TRBJ1-1; 8 bases line up with TRBD1. Germline V gene lookup returns CDR1 MNHEY and CDR2 SVGAGI. With 7 bases clipped from V and 4 bases from J, the junction kept 5 bases outside the gene matches. The CDR3 spans 13 residues. The CDR3 nucleotides read TGTGCCAGCAAGGGACAGGAGTTCACTGAAGCTTTCTTT. Amino acid sequence: CASKGQEFTEAFF.